The 7 T cell receptor beta chains given below trace back to one sample, sequenced in a study of technical replicates of blood from a few donors. Method: immunoSEQ multiplex PCR; TCRdb's copy keeps in-frame clones and lacks some. The data show 76,000 or so clones, 91% seen once. Input material: T cells isolated from PBMCs. Receptors were obtained from a human donor in good health.

The chain couples TRBV4-1 to TRBJ1-1; TRBD1 agrees at 9 bases. Germline loops: CDR1 MGHRA, CDR2 YSYEKL. Trimming cost V 4 bases and J 4 bases; bases outside gene matches: 7. The CDR3 totals 15 residues. CDR3 in amino acids: CASSPDRGEGTEAFF. The CDR3 DNA follows: TGCGCCAGCAGCCCGGACAGGGGAGAGGGCACTGAAGCTTTCTTT.

The genes are TRBV20-1 and TRBJ1-1; 7 positions match TRBD1. This CDR3 has 11 amino acids. The germline CDR1 and CDR2 sequences are DFQATT and SNEGSKA (reference sequence). The V and J ends lost 3 bases and 11 bases, in that order; junction bases with no gene match: 6. CDR3 sequence: CSARGQSGAFF. CDR3 nucleotides: TGCAGTGCTAGGGGACAGAGTGGGGCTTTCTTT.

The J gene is TRBJ2-2, the V gene TRBV11-3, with TRBD1 as a possible D gene (6 bases). The CDR3 length is 16 residues. Germline V CDR1 and CDR2: SGHNT, YENEEA. Trimming stripped 5 bases from V and 0 bases from J, with 13 bases between. CDR3 region: CASSPWGRTNTGELFF. The CDR3 nucleotides read TGTGCCAGCAGCCCCTGGGGGCGGACGAACACCGGGGAGCTGTTTTTT.

The chain couples TRBV11-2 to TRBJ1-2; maybe TRBD1 (6 bases). The CDR3 totals 13 residues. CDR1 SGHAT and CDR2 FQNNGV come from the germline V gene. Trimming took 5 bases from V and 2 from J, leaving 9 bases between them. The CDR3 region has the DNA TGTGCCAGCAGCCCAGGGGAAAACTATGGCTACACCTTC. It translates to CASSPGENYGYTF.

The CDR3 coding sequence is TGCAGCGTTGAAGGTACGGGACAGGGGAAAAACATTCAGTACTTC. It translates to CSVEGTGQGKNIQYF. The chain employs TRBV29-1 and TRBJ2-4; 10 bases are a match to TRBD1. The V segment lost 1 base and the J segment 4 bases; nucleotides outside the gene matches: 4. The CDR3 runs 15 residues. Per the germline V gene, CDR1 is SQVTM and CDR2 is ANQGSEA.

This clone was counted a single time. The chain is built from TRBV7-9 and TRBJ2-1; 14 bases map to TRBD2. CDR3 length: 15 residues. CDR1 is SEHNR and CDR2 is FQNEAQ in the germline V gene (reference sequence). After removal of 1 base from V and 7 bases from J, the junction contained 0 bases not matched to a gene. CDR3 DNA: TGTGCCAGCAGCTTAGGGACTAGCGGGGGGAATGAGCAGTTCTTC. Protein product: CASSLGTSGGNEQFF.

J is TRBJ1-2 and V is TRBV4-1; D might be TRBD1 (5 bases). The length of the CDR3 is 16 residues. CDR1 MGHRA and CDR2 YSYEKL come from the germline V gene. V was shortened by 0 bases and J by 4 bases, with 15 bases between the two germline ends. Here the CDR3 DNA reads TGCGCCAGCAGCCAAGATGTCGGGGGATCTCCCTATGGCTACACCTTC. Its translation is CASSQDVGGSPYGYTF.